This is a list of T cell receptor beta chains from one sample in a study of vaccination and CD4 T cells after COVID-19. Using its own MiXCR run on the PCR reads, TCRdb lists one record per CDR3 protein. The profile covers thousands of distinct CDR3 sequences, with roughly 30% appearing a single time and roughly 25% taken by the ten largest. The antigens for these receptors are not known. Sequenced material: CD4+ T cells from blood, cultured in vitro. Receptors originate from a human donor in good health. Each CDR3 is given with its conserved first and last residue. The D gene is left open where the match is weak. Clone sizes are given selectively: once, few, many, or a class where the clone is expanded.

V gene	D gene	clone size	J gene	CDR3 protein	CDR3 DNA
TRBV4-2	NA	NA	TRBJ1-5	CASSRDAYSNQPQHF	TGTGCCAGCAGCCGAGACGCCTATAGCAATCAGCCCCAGCATTTT
TRBV20-1	TRBD2	NA	TRBJ2-5	CSARDGGGGETQYF	TGCAGTGCCCGGGATGGGGGGGGGGGAGAGACCCAGTACTTC
TRBV20-1	NA	few	TRBJ2-5	CSARWGKETQYF	TGCAGTGCTAGGTGGGGGAAAGAGACCCAGTACTTC
TRBV11-3	NA	NA	TRBJ2-3	CASSIGPFGIDTQYF	TGTGCCAGCAGCATCGGTCCGTTTGGAATAGATACGCAGTATTTT
TRBV11-2	NA	few	TRBJ1-1	CASSSGLNTEAFF	TGTGCCAGCAGCTCAGGACTGAACACTGAAGCTTTCTTT
TRBV11-3	TRBD2	few	TRBJ2-1	CASSLAGTSDIEQFF	TGTGCCAGCAGCTTAGCAGGGACTAGCGATATAGAGCAGTTCTTC
TRBV12-3/TRBV12-4	TRBD1	NA	TRBJ2-7	CASSHYRGTYEQYF	TGTGCCAGCAGCCATTACAGGGGAACCTACGAGCAGTACTTC
TRBV15	NA	medium-sized	TRBJ1-1	CATSRDTATANTEAFF	TGTGCCACCAGCAGAGATACCGCGACAGCGAACACTGAAGCTTTCTTT
TRBV2	NA	NA	TRBJ2-2	CASGGWGGTGELFF	TGTGCCAGCGGGGGGTGGGGCGGAACCGGGGAGCTGTTTTTT
TRBV5-8	NA	few	TRBJ2-1	CASRPSADLSYNEQFF	TGTGCCAGCCGTCCCTCGGCGGATCTATCGTACAATGAGCAGTTCTTC
TRBV20-1	TRBD2	NA	TRBJ2-7	CSAGLAGGPREQYF	TGCAGTGCCGGACTAGCGGGAGGGCCACGCGAGCAGTACTTC
TRBV20-1	NA	few	TRBJ1-5	CSAKGPGRSNQPQHF	TGCAGTGCCAAGGGCCCAGGGAGAAGCAATCAGCCCCAGCATTTT
TRBV19	NA	few	TRBJ2-3	CASSILGSTDTQYF	TGTGCCAGTAGTATCTTAGGAAGCACAGATACGCAGTATTTT
TRBV20-1	TRBD2	few	TRBJ2-1	CSARDPTSGRGNEQFF	TGCAGTGCTAGAGATCCTACTAGCGGGAGAGGGAATGAGCAGTTCTTC
TRBV6-1	NA	NA	TRBJ1-5	CASSAPGRRKDQPQHF	TGTGCCAGCAGTGCCCCGGGACGGAGGAAGGATCAGCCCCAGCATTTT
TRBV7-3	TRBD1	large	TRBJ2-1	CASSLRQGLYNEQFF	TGTGCCAGCAGCTTAAGACAGGGATTATACAATGAGCAGTTCTTC
TRBV6-1	TRBD2	few	TRBJ2-7	CASISVRTSATYEQYF	TGTGCCAGCATTTCCGTCAGGACTAGCGCGACCTACGAGCAGTACTTC
TRBV20-1	TRBD1	medium-sized	TRBJ1-5	CSAGLQGLSNQPQHF	TGCAGTGCTGGCCTACAGGGGTTGAGCAATCAGCCCCAGCATTTT
TRBV20-1	NA	NA	TRBJ1-1	CSASPMGGNTEAFF	TGCAGTGCTAGTCCCATGGGGGGGAACACTGAAGCTTTCTTT
TRBV20-1	NA	NA	TRBJ1-1	CSARPYTVAGEAFF	TGCAGTGCTAGACCCTATACAGTTGCCGGTGAAGCTTTCTTT
TRBV20-1	TRBD1	few	TRBJ2-2	CSARAGTGSPGELFF	TGCAGTGCTAGAGCGGGGACAGGGAGTCCCGGGGAGCTGTTTTTT
TRBV19	NA	NA	TRBJ2-3	CASSQLPGPADTQYF	TGTGCCAGTAGTCAACTCCCGGGGCCTGCCGATACGCAGTATTTT
TRBV19	TRBD1	NA	TRBJ1-5	CASSSEATTGGNQPQHF	TGTGCCAGTAGTTCGGAGGCTACGACAGGGGGTAATCAGCCCCAGCATTTT
TRBV28	TRBD2	NA	TRBJ2-3	CASSLPLLAGATDTQYF	TGTGCCAGCAGTTTACCCCTACTAGCGGGAGCCACAGATACGCAGTATTTT
TRBV18	TRBD2	NA	TRBJ2-7	CASSPKTSGSYEQYF	TGTGCCAGCTCACCAAAGACTAGCGGGAGCTACGAGCAGTACTTC
TRBV11-2	TRBD1	few	TRBJ2-5	CASSLGDRAYQETQYF	TGTGCCAGCAGCTTAGGGGACAGGGCCTACCAAGAGACCCAGTACTTC
TRBV19	NA	NA	TRBJ2-2	CASSIWKGLSNTGELFF	TGTGCCAGTAGTATTTGGAAGGGACTTTCGAACACCGGGGAGCTGTTTTTT
TRBV20-1	TRBD2	NA	TRBJ2-2	CSASLAGLVLELFF	TGCAGTGCTAGTCTAGCGGGGCTGGTTCTGGAGCTGTTTTTT
TRBV7-9	TRBD1	NA	TRBJ1-2	CASSLDRVGYTF	TGCGCCAGCAGCTTGGACAGGGTTGGCTACACCTTC
TRBV7-6	NA	few	TRBJ1-1	CASSSPDGNTEAFF	TGTGCCAGCAGCTCCCCGGACGGGAACACTGAAGCTTTCTTT